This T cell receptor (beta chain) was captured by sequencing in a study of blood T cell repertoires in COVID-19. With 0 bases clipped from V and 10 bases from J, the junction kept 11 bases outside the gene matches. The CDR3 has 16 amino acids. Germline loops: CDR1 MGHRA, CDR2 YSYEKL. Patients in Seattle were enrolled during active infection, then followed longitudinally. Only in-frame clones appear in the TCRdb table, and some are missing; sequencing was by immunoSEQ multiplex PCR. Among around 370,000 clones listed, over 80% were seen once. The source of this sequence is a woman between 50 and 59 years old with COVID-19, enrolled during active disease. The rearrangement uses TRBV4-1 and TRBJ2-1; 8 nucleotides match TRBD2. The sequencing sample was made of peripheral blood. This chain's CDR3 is CASSQETSEAGSEQFF. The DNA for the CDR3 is TGCGCCAGCAGCCAAGAGACTAGCGAGGCGGGGTCCGAGCAGTTCTTC.